What follows are 31 T cell receptor beta chains derived from one specimen sequenced in a study of blood T cell repertoires in COVID-19. This table comes from immunoSEQ multiplex PCR, and its TCRdb copy is limited to in-frame clones, with some not included. The profile shows about 220,000 clones, 83% of them singletons. Sequenced sample: PBMCs or T cells enriched from blood (not recorded which). All receptors come from a woman in her forties or fifties who had been exposed to COVID-19.

This sequence joins TRBV30 and TRBJ2-3; 13 positions match TRBD2. V was clipped by 0 bases and J by 6 bases; unmatched bases: 6. The length of the CDR3 is 16 residues. Germline V gene data show CDR1 as GTSNPN and CDR2 as SVGIG (reference sequence). CDR3 region: CAWSVPTSGGIDTQYF. CDR3 nucleotides: TGTGCCTGGAGTGTACCGACTAGCGGGGGGATCGATACGCAGTATTTT.

The chain recombines TRBV9 with TRBJ2-1, with D possibly being TRBD1 (6 bases). Germline CDR1 and CDR2: SGDLS and YYNGEE. CDR3 length: 15 residues. Trimming left V 0 bases short and J 5 bases short, with 12 bases between. CDR3 coding DNA: TGTGCCAGCAGCGTAGAGATAGGGGGTCACAATGAGCAGTTCTTC. Amino acid sequence: CASSVEIGGHNEQFF.

This sequence joins TRBV19 and TRBJ2-5; possibly TRBD1 for D (5 bases). The CDR3 covers 14 residues. CDR1 LNHDA and CDR2 SQIVND come from the germline V gene (reference sequence). The V end lost 3 bases, the J end lost 1 base, and 9 bases lay between the germline ends. DNA of the CDR3: TGTGCCAGTAGTATTGGGGCGGCCCAAGAGACCCAGTACTTC. Translation: CASSIGAAQETQYF.

V gene TRBV5-1 combines with J gene TRBJ1-5; no clear D gene. Germline-derived CDR1 and CDR2 are SGHRS and YFSETQ. This CDR3 contains 15 residues. Trimming removed 0 bases from V and 4 bases from J, with 11 bases in between. In DNA form, the CDR3 reads TGCGCCAGCAGCTTGGATGGGCAGGCAAATCAGCCCCAGCATTTT. It codes for CASSLDGQANQPQHF. The complete variable domain, with remaining parts taken from reference TRBV5-1 and TRBJ1-5, reads KAGVTQTPRYLIKTRGQQVTLSCSPISGHRSVSWYQQTPGQGLQFLFEYFSETQRNKGNFPGRFSGRQFSNSRSEMNVSTLELGDSALYLCASSLDGQANQPQHFGDGTRLSIL.

CDR3 protein: CASSLRGGQDEQFF. The CDR3 nucleotides are TGTGCCAGCAGCTTAAGGGGGGGTCAAGATGAGCAGTTCTTC. This chain joins TRBV7-3 and TRBJ2-1, with 7 positions matching TRBD2. The CDR3 sequence is 14 residues long. Germline-derived CDR1 and CDR2 are SGHTA and FQGTGA. The trim removed 1 base at V and 8 bases at J, leaving 5 bases unmatched.

In DNA, the CDR3 is TGTGCCAGTACGAACGGGTACAATGAGCAGTTCTTC. Its translation is CASTNGYNEQFF. The V call is TRBV12-3 or TRBV12-4, the J call TRBJ2-1; D not certain. Trimming shortened V by 9 bases and J by 4 bases, and 10 bases separated the two germline ends. The CDR3 is 12 residues long.

The chain employs TRBV6-1 and TRBJ1-6, with D tentatively TRBD1 (6 bases). The CDR3 sequence is 15 residues long. V was cut by 0 bases and J by 10 bases, with 13 bases left in between. Germline V gives CDR1 MNHNS, CDR2 SASEGT. Here the CDR3 DNA reads TGTGCCAGCAGTGAAGCGTGGCAGGGGAGATCACCCCTCCACTTT. As protein: CASSEAWQGRSPLHF.

The CDR3 loop is CASIRIAGDNEQFF. In DNA, the CDR3 is TGCGCCAGCATAAGAATAGCGGGGGACAATGAGCAGTTCTTC. This chain uses TRBV10-2 with TRBJ2-1; 9 bases align to TRBD2. Trimming removed 7 bases from V and 5 bases from J; junction bases left unmatched: 6. The CDR3 is 14 amino acids. Germline V gives CDR1 WSHSY, CDR2 SAAADI.

This clone occurred once. The V call is TRBV5-8, the J call TRBJ2-5; D unclear. CDR3 length: 13 amino acids. V was trimmed by 3 bases and J by 6 bases, leaving 12 bases between them. Germline V gene sequence: CDR1 SGHTS, CDR2 YDEGEE. DNA of the CDR3: TGTGCCAGCAGCTCCTTAGCCCTACAGACCCAGTACTTC. Translating it yields CASSSLALQTQYF. Based on the CDR3 plus reference TRBV5-8 and TRBJ2-5, the full variable domain is EAGVTQSPTHLIKTRGQQATLRCSPISGHTSVYWYQQALGLGLQFLLWYDEGEERNRGNFPPRFSGRQFPNYSSELNVNALELEDSALYLCASSSLALQTQYFGPGTRLLVL.

In DNA form, the CDR3 reads TGTGCCTGGAGTGTAACAGCTAACACCGGGGAGCTGTTTTTT. This gives the protein CAWSVTANTGELFF. This chain joins TRBV30 and TRBJ2-2; D unresolved. V dropped 0 bases and J dropped 2 bases, with 7 bases sitting between them. CDR1 GTSNPN and CDR2 SVGIG come from the germline V gene (reference sequence). This CDR3 spans 14 amino acids.

The chain carries TRBV18 and TRBJ2-7; the match to TRBD1 covers 8 bases. The V and J ends lost 5 bases and 4 bases, in that order; junction bases with no gene match: 7. Germline V gives CDR1 KGHSH, CDR2 LQKENI. The CDR3 totals 14 residues. In DNA form, the CDR3 reads TGTGCCAGCTCAAGACCAGGGGGCAGTTACGAGCAGTACTTC. This codes for CASSRPGGSYEQYF.

The chain employs TRBV28 and TRBJ1-5, with 11 bases matching TRBD1. V gave up 6 bases and J gave up 9 bases; unmatched junction bases: 7. Germline CDR1 is MDHEN and CDR2 is SYDVKM. The CDR3 runs to 14 residues. The DNA for the CDR3 is TGTGCCAGCAGCGAAAGGACAGGGGGCAGGCCCCAGCATTTT. It translates to CASSERTGGRPQHF.

This chain connects TRBV19 to TRBJ2-2, with D maybe TRBD2 (5 bases). CDR3 size: 15 residues. V was trimmed by 4 bases and J by 2 bases, leaving 11 bases between them. Germline V CDR1 and CDR2: LNHDA, SQIVND (reference sequence). Written as DNA, the CDR3 is TGTGCCAGTAGTAGGATCCGGGAAAACACCGGGGAGCTGTTTTTT. This encodes CASSRIRENTGELFF. Full variable domain (rest looked up from reference TRBV19 and TRBJ2-2): DGGITQSPKYLFRKEGQNVTLSCEQNLNHDAMYWYRQDPGQGLRLIYYSQIVNDFQKGDIAEGYSVSREKKESFPLTVTSAQKNPTAFYLCASSRIRENTGELFFGEGSRLTVL.

V gene TRBV14 combines with J gene TRBJ1-1; TRBD1 matches 7 bases. This CDR3 is built from 16 residues. Losses at the gene ends were 1 base for V and 4 bases for J; bases not matched to a gene: 9. CDR1 SGHDN and CDR2 FVKESK come from the germline V gene. CDR3 sequence: CASSQVRGQSPTEAFF. For the CDR3, the DNA is TGTGCCAGCAGCCAAGTCCGGGGACAGAGTCCCACTGAAGCTTTCTTT.

The chain employs TRBV29-1 and TRBJ2-7; maybe TRBD2 (6 bases). CDR1 and CDR2 from the germline V gene are SQVTM and ANQGSEA. The V end was cut by 6 bases, the J end by 3 bases, with 12 bases between. The CDR3 has 12 residues. The CDR3 reads CSVRAGNYEQYF. The CDR3 nucleotides are TGCAGCGTGAGGGCGGGAAACTACGAGCAGTACTTC.

This clone was seen only a few times. This CDR3 is CSARNGGVQYF. CDR3 in DNA: TGCAGTGCCAGAAACGGGGGGGTGCAGTACTTC. This chain links TRBV20-1 with TRBJ2-7; 8 bases match TRBD2. V lost 6 bases to trimming and J lost 9 bases; unmatched junction nucleotides: 7. The length of the CDR3 is 11 residues. The germline V gene has CDR1 DFQATT and CDR2 SNEGSKA (reference sequence).

This rearrangement joins TRBV3-1 (or the pseudogene TRBV3-2) to TRBJ1-5, with D perhaps matching TRBD1 (5 bases). This CDR3 comprises 16 residues. Germline lookup yields CDR1 LGHDT and CDR2 YNNKEL (reference sequence). Between the trimmed V and J ends, which lost 1 base and 4 bases, there was a span of 14 bases. As DNA, the CDR3 is TGTGCCAGCAGCCAAGGGAACGAAGGGGCTAATCAGCCCCAGCATTTT. Amino acid sequence: CASSQGNEGANQPQHF.

CDR3 residues: CASSLKPPMNTEAFF. The CDR3 DNA reads TGTGCCAGCAGCCTAAAACCGCCAATGAACACTGAAGCTTTCTTT. The chain recombines TRBV7-9 with TRBJ1-1; D gene unclear. Germline loops: CDR1 SEHNR, CDR2 FQNEAQ (reference sequence). Deletions cut 5 bases from V and 0 bases from J, with 13 bases between. The CDR3 covers 15 residues.

Comment on this clone: A junction end diverges from the germline sequence, so it may reflect a read error. V usage is TRBV6-5 and J usage is TRBJ1-2; 7 nucleotides align to TRBD1. Germline CDR1 and CDR2: MNHEY and SVGAGI. The CDR3 is made up of 14 amino acids. The DNA for the CDR3 is TGTGCCAGCAGATACTTGCGGGACAGCTATGGCTACACCTTC. It translates to CASRYLRDSYGYTF.

The chain joins TRBV19 to TRBJ2-2; the match to TRBD1 covers 9 bases. V lost 7 bases, J lost 8 bases, and 5 bases stayed unmatched. The CDR3 has 13 amino acids. From germline, CDR1 is LNHDA and CDR2 SQIVND (reference sequence). CDR3 residues: CASTTGGGGELFF. The CDR3 coding sequence is TGTGCCAGTACAACAGGGGGCGGAGGGGAGCTGTTTTTT.

This chain connects TRBV28 to TRBJ2-2; 8 bases match TRBD2. This CDR3 has 16 residues. The germline V gene encodes CDR1 MDHEN and CDR2 SYDVKM. Trimming cost V 7 bases and J 5 bases; bases outside gene matches: 12. The DNA for the CDR3 is TGTGCCAGCACCCACCCGGGGGGGGGAAGAACCGGGGAGCTGTTTTTT. Its translation: CASTHPGGGRTGELFF.

This rearrangement joins TRBV7-6 to TRBJ2-3; D perhaps matches TRBD2 (6 bases). Per the germline V gene, CDR1 is SGHVS and CDR2 is FNYEAQ. Trimming took 2 bases from V and 9 from J, leaving 9 bases between them. This CDR3 contains 12 residues. The CDR3 sequence: CASSLRAGTQYF. The CDR3 region has the DNA TGTGCCAGCAGCTTACGGGCGGGGACGCAGTATTTT. The full variable domain, in which reference TRBV7-6 and TRBJ2-3 provide the parts outside the CDR3, is GAGVSQSPRYKVTKRGQDVALRCDPISGHVSLYWYRQALGQGPEFLTYFNYEAQQDKSGLPNDRFSAERPEGSISTLTIQRTEQRDSAMYRCASSLRAGTQYFGPGTRLTVL.

The chain joins TRBV12-5 to TRBJ2-1; tentatively, D is TRBD2 (6 bases). Germline assignment: CDR1 LGHNT and CDR2 FRNRAP. The CDR3 is made up of 13 amino acids. V shed 3 bases and J shed 14 bases, with 17 bases lying between them. This chain's CDR3 is CASGFGGDDLEFF. The CDR3, as DNA: TGTGCTAGTGGTTTCGGCGGGGACGATTTGGAGTTCTTC.

This chain connects TRBV6-2 or TRBV6-3 to TRBJ1-1, with 8 bases identical to TRBD1. The ends lost 5 bases at V and 4 bases at J; junction bases unmatched: 3. The CDR3 is made up of 13 amino acids. The germline CDR1 and CDR2 sequences are MNHEY and SVGEGT. The CDR3 here is CASSATGGTEAFF. The CDR3, as DNA: TGTGCCAGCAGTGCCACAGGGGGCACTGAAGCTTTCTTT.

This chain links TRBV28 with TRBJ2-5, with D possibly being TRBD2 (5 bases). The V end was cut by 4 bases, the J end by 5 bases, with 8 bases between. The CDR3 is 12 amino acids. Germline V CDR1 and CDR2: MDHEN, SYDVKM. The DNA of the CDR3 is TGTGCCAGCAGTTCGGGATTGGAGACCCAGTACTTC. Its translation: CASSSGLETQYF.

This chain links TRBV9 with TRBJ1-1; 7 bases match TRBD1. V gave up 0 bases and J gave up 0 bases; unmatched junction bases: 5. Germline CDR1 and CDR2: SGDLS and YYNGEE. The CDR3 extends over 16 amino acids. Written as DNA, the CDR3 is TGTGCCAGCAGCGTAGCCCGGGACAGAATGAACACTGAAGCTTTCTTT. This gives the protein CASSVARDRMNTEAFF.

The rearrangement links TRBV29-1 to TRBJ1-1; 7 bases match TRBD1. V was clipped by 6 bases and J by 1 base; unmatched bases: 8. Germline lookup yields CDR1 SQVTM and CDR2 ANQGSEA. The CDR3 extends over 14 amino acids. The CDR3: CSVQRGTANTEAFF. CDR3 nucleotides: TGCAGCGTCCAAAGGGGGACAGCGAACACTGAAGCTTTCTTT. The full variable domain, in which reference TRBV29-1 and TRBJ1-1 provide the parts outside the CDR3, is SAVISQKPSRDICQRGTSLTIQCQVDSQVTMMFWYRQQPGQSLTLIATANQGSEATYESGFVIDKFPISRPNLTFSTLTVSNMSPEDSSIYLCSVQRGTANTEAFFGQGTRLTVV.

The chain couples TRBV6-5 to TRBJ1-2, with D hard to call. The CDR3 is 11 residues long. V was trimmed by 8 bases and J by 6 bases, leaving 10 bases between them. Germline V gene lookup returns CDR1 MNHEY and CDR2 SVGAGI. The CDR3 DNA is TGTGCCAGCCATTCACATGATGGCTACACCTTC. Amino acids: CASHSHDGYTF.

This clone has a single count. The chain carries TRBV28 and TRBJ1-5, with D maybe TRBD1 (6 bases). The V end lost 11 bases, the J end lost 0 bases, and 14 bases lay between the germline ends. This CDR3 contains 14 residues. Germline V gene data show CDR1 as MDHEN and CDR2 as SYDVKM. CDR3: CAVRDMLSNQPQHF. The CDR3 DNA sequence: TGTGCCGTCCGGGACATGCTTAGCAATCAGCCCCAGCATTTT.

The chain recombines TRBV24-1 with TRBJ2-2, with a possible D match to TRBD2 (6 bases). CDR1 KGHDR and CDR2 SFDVKD come from the germline V gene. V gave up 0 bases and J gave up 2 bases, with 9 bases separating them. CDR3 length: 16 amino acids. CDR3 protein: CATSDLGTPNTGELFF. For the CDR3, the DNA is TGTGCCACCAGTGATTTGGGGACTCCTAACACCGGGGAGCTGTTTTTT.

V gene TRBV13 combines with J gene TRBJ1-5, with D perhaps TRBD1 (6 bases). Germline V gene lookup returns CDR1 PRHDT and CDR2 FYEKMQ (reference sequence). The V end was cut by 2 bases, the J end by 4 bases, with 6 bases between. This CDR3 has 13 residues. DNA of the CDR3: TGTGCCAGCAGCTTAACAGGGAATCAGCCCCAGCATTTT. The encoded protein is CASSLTGNQPQHF.